This T cell receptor beta chain appears in the sequencing data of a study of cytomegalovirus exposure and HLA in healthy donors. Deletions cut 4 bases from V and 4 bases from J, with 22 bases between. CDR3 length: 17 residues. Germline CDR1 and CDR2: SGHTA and FQGNSA. Repertoires were generated with immunoSEQ multiplex PCR, while TCRdb's copy carries only in-frame clones and drops some. The table has around 160,000 clones, about 82% seen once. The sequence derives from a man aged 30 to 39 in good health and CMV-seropositive. The gene calls are TRBV7-2 and TRBJ1-1; tentatively, D is TRBD1 (6 bases). The sample consisted of PBMCs. The CDR3 here is CASSSDIGGARFTEAFF. The CDR3 DNA reads as TGTGCCAGCAGCTCGGACATCGGGGGGGCTAGATTCACTGAAGCTTTCTTT.